Sequencing of this TCR beta chain was carried out in a study of cytomegalovirus exposure and HLA in healthy donors. The germline V gene encodes CDR1 SGDLS and CDR2 YYNGEE. Trimming cost V 5 bases and J 3 bases, with 17 bases left between them. The CDR3 spans 15 residues. Study-wide results and limits: In vitro, a few CMV-associated chains proved specific for CMV antigens. Clonal expansion was found to be greater in HLA-associated TCR beta chains than in equally common others in a later analysis. After further analysis at a later stage, 16,951 TCR beta sequences were associated with HLA alleles at 0.05 false discovery rate. Within the data, a cluster of highly shared sequence variants was likely a sequencing artifact.

The PCR employed 60 Vbeta primers together with 13 Jbeta primers. The table came from immunoSEQ multiplex PCR; TCRdb's copy has only in-frame clones and leaves some out. The sample has around 50,000 clones, roughly 79% seen once. Of note for this clone: Its cognate antigen is unknown.

The sample taken for sequencing was PBMCs. The chain couples TRBV9 to TRBJ1-2, with D uncertain. The source is a man aged 50 to 59 in good health and CMV-seronegative. Written as DNA, the CDR3 is TGTGCCAGCAGTGAAGACGGGATGTGGGACTATGGCTACACCTTC. It is translated as CASSEDGMWDYGYTF.